The rows below give T cell receptor beta chains drawn from one sample of a study of cytomegalovirus exposure and HLA in healthy donors. Sequencing was performed with immunoSEQ multiplex PCR; in TCRdb, only in-frame clones are kept and a portion is missing. The sample lists 90,000 to 110,000 clones; 65% to 90% were seen once. Sequenced material: PBMCs. The source of these receptors is a woman aged 25-40 years in good health and CMV-seronegative. Both conserved end residues are part of each CDR3. The order of the fields is V gene, J gene, D gene, clone size, CDR3 protein, CDR3 DNA. A D gene is named only where the DNA matches it firmly. For some rows the clone size is stated as once, few or many, or as a class when expanded; others skip it.

TRBV7-7	TRBJ2-5	.	.	CASSLSREQETQYF	TGTGCTAGCAGCTTATCAAGGGAGCAAGAGACCCAGTACTTC
TRBV5-1	TRBJ2-1	TRBD2	once	CASRGAGSSYNEQFF	TGCGCCAGCAGGGGAGCGGGAAGCTCCTACAATGAGCAGTTCTTC
TRBV11-1	TRBJ1-3	.	few	CASSPRENSGNTIYF	TGTGCCAGCAGCCCGAGGGAGAACTCTGGAAACACCATATATTTT
TRBV28	TRBJ1-2	TRBD1	.	CASNSQGGGYTF	TGTGCCAGCAATTCCCAGGGGGGCGGCTACACCTTC
TRBV5-4	TRBJ2-5	.	.	CASSLMGEGTQYF	TGTGCCAGCAGCTTGATGGGCGAGGGGACCCAGTACTTC
TRBV6-6	TRBJ1-3	.	.	CASSYRKTVLENTIYF	TGTGCCAGCAGTTACCGCAAGACAGTCCTCGAAAACACCATATATTTT
TRBV19	TRBJ2-7	.	.	CASSIQGLSSYEQYF	TGTGCCAGTAGTATACAGGGGTTAAGCTCCTACGAGCAGTACTTC
TRBV5-1	TRBJ2-5	.	.	CASSLAGTGPQETQYF	TGCGCCAGCAGCTTGGCCGGAACAGGACCCCAAGAGACCCAGTACTTC
TRBV5-1	TRBJ2-7	TRBD2	.	CASSPLGTRSYEQYF	TGCGCCAGCAGCCCGTTAGGGACTAGGAGCTACGAGCAGTACTTC
TRBV5-1	TRBJ2-3	.	.	CASSLDNTDTQYF	TGCGCCAGCAGCTTGGACAACACAGATACGCAGTATTTT
TRBV5-4	TRBJ2-3	.	.	CASSFEDTSSTDTQYF	TGTGCCAGCAGCTTTGAGGACACCTCTAGCACAGATACGCAGTATTTT
TRBV4-3	TRBJ2-3	TRBD2	.	CASSQALAGFTDTQYF	TGCGCCAGCAGCCAAGCCCTAGCGGGATTCACAGATACGCAGTATTTT
TRBV27	TRBJ1-3	.	.	CASTSAGGNTIYF	TGTGCCAGCACCAGTGCAGGGGGAAACACCATATATTTT
TRBV30	TRBJ2-7	TRBD2	.	CAWKSLGLAGGPSYEQYF	TGTGCCTGGAAAAGTCTCGGACTAGCGGGAGGGCCCTCCTACGAGCAGTACTTC
TRBV19	TRBJ1-5	.	.	CASSIFDAGQPQHF	TGTGCCAGTAGTATCTTCGACGCGGGGCAGCCCCAGCATTTT
TRBV6-4	TRBJ2-3	.	.	CASSRNSGSTDTQYF	TGTGCCAGCAGTCGCAACTCCGGTAGCACAGATACGCAGTATTTT
TRBV30	TRBJ1-1	.	.	CACSRGVANTEAFF	TGTGCCTGTTCACGGGGGGTGGCGAACACTGAAGCTTTCTTT
TRBV18	TRBJ2-3	.	.	CASSPLGVSDTQYF	TGTGCCAGCTCACCATTGGGAGTGTCAGATACGCAGTATTTT
TRBV7-9	TRBJ2-7	TRBD2	.	CASMRESSYEQYF	TGTGCCAGCATGCGGGAGAGCTCCTACGAGCAGTACTTC
TRBV6-6	TRBJ2-7	.	.	CASSYASGKGYEQYF	TGTGCCAGCAGTTACGCGTCAGGGAAGGGATACGAGCAGTACTTC
TRBV4-3	TRBJ2-2	.	.	CASSQGRGAPPWELFF	TGCGCCAGCAGCCAAGGCAGAGGAGCGCCTCCCTGGGAGCTGTTTTTT
TRBV6-1	TRBJ1-5	TRBD1	.	CASKGTANQPQHF	TGTGCCAGCAAAGGGACAGCCAATCAGCCCCAGCATTTT
TRBV29-1	TRBJ2-5	TRBD1	.	CSADRARETQYF	TGCAGCGCTGACAGGGCACGAGAGACCCAGTACTTC
TRBV9	TRBJ2-7	TRBD1	once	CASSVGSRGPLEQYF	TGTGCCAGCAGCGTAGGTTCCAGGGGGCCTCTCGAGCAGTACTTC
TRBV7-6	TRBJ1-2	TRBD1	.	CASSIDRDYGYTF	TGTGCCAGCAGCATCGACAGGGACTATGGCTACACCTTC
TRBV4-3	TRBJ2-3	.	.	CASSGLGGSTDTQYF	TGCGCCAGCAGCGGACTTGGCGGTAGCACAGATACGCAGTATTTT
TRBV7-2	TRBJ2-1	.	.	CASRGAVHNEQFF	TGTGCCAGCCGGGGTGCGGTACACAATGAGCAGTTCTTC
TRBV4-3	TRBJ1-1	TRBD1	few	CASSQASLRDRGTEAFF	TGCGCCAGCAGCCAAGCCTCCCTCCGGGACAGGGGCACTGAAGCTTTCTTT
TRBV5-1	TRBJ2-3	TRBD2	.	CASSKGLAGGTRTDTQYF	TGCGCCAGCAGCAAAGGACTAGCGGGAGGGACACGCACAGATACGCAGTATTTT